The rows below give T cell receptor beta chains drawn from one sample of a study of blood T cell repertoires in COVID-19. Produced via immunoSEQ multiplex PCR; TCRdb's table is partial and in-frame only. The table shows tens of thousands of clones, with approximately 85% occurring only once. What was sequenced was peripheral blood. Source of these receptors: a human donor in a cohort sampled during active COVID-19. Both conserved end residues are part of each CDR3. The order of the fields is clone size, V gene, D gene, J gene, CDR3 DNA, CDR3 protein. A D gene is named only where the DNA matches it firmly. A clone size is listed for some rows: how often the clone was seen (once, few, many), or a class if it is expanded.

once	TRBV2	NA	TRBJ2-2	TGTGCCAGCAGTAAGGTTCGGGAAACCGGGGAGCTGTTTTTT	CASSKVRETGELFF
NA	TRBV6-6	TRBD1	TRBJ2-7	TGTGCCAGCAGTTACCCAGCCGACGGGACAGGGGGTGCGCAGTACTTC	CASSYPADGTGGAQYF
NA	TRBV7-2	NA	TRBJ1-6	TGTGCCAGCAGCTCCACCACGACAGGCCGGATGGCCCTCCACTTT	CASSSTTTGRMALHF
NA	TRBV7-9	NA	TRBJ1-5	TGTGCCAGCAGCTTAGACGCCGAGGACCAGCATTTT	CASSLDAEDQHF
NA	TRBV15	TRBD1	TRBJ1-1	TGTGCCACCAGCAGAGCCCACAGGGGGTTTGACACTGAAGCTTTCTTT	CATSRAHRGFDTEAFF
NA	TRBV12-3/TRBV12-4	NA	TRBJ2-2	TGTGCCAGCACCCCCCTCGGTGGGGAGCTGTTTTTT	CASTPLGGELFF
NA	TRBV20-1	NA	TRBJ1-1	TGCAGTGCTAGTCCCGGGGTCACTGAAGCTTTCTTT	CSASPGVTEAFF
NA	TRBV28	TRBD1	TRBJ2-5	TGTGCCAGCAATCGGGACAGGGAATTGGAGACCCAGTACTTC	CASNRDRELETQYF
NA	TRBV27	NA	TRBJ1-2	TGTGCCAGCAGTTTATTCGCCCAACCCCAGGGGCTTGCCTATGGCTACACCTTC	CASSLFAQPQGLAYGYTF
NA	TRBV24-1	TRBD1	TRBJ1-1	TGTGCCACCAGGCAGGGGGCGCGGAACACTGAAGCTTTCTTT	CATRQGARNTEAFF
NA	TRBV4-1	TRBD1	TRBJ2-7	TGCGCCAGCAGCCAAGATGGGACAGGGACGGGGCTCGAGCAGTACTTC	CASSQDGTGTGLEQYF
NA	TRBV27	NA	TRBJ1-4	TGTGCCAGCAGTTTGTCCAGGGGCACAACTAATGAAAAACTGTTTTTT	CASSLSRGTTNEKLFF
NA	TRBV7-3	TRBD2	TRBJ2-3	TGTGCCAGCAGCTCCTCCGGGACTAGGGGGGATACGCAGTATTTT	CASSSSGTRGDTQYF
NA	TRBV5-5	TRBD1	TRBJ1-4	TGTGCCAGCAGCTTGGGGGACAGGGGAACTGCAACTAATGAAAAACTGTTTTTT	CASSLGDRGTATNEKLFF